One sample yielded the 30 T cell receptor beta chains listed below, sequenced in a study of T-cell memory formation after mild COVID-19. TCRdb independently ran MiXCR on the 5' RACE reads; one entry per CDR3 protein. The data hold about 400,000 distinct CDR3 sequences, with roughly 14% observed a single time. The sequenced sample was PBMCs or a T cell subset sorted from them (not recorded which). Receptors were obtained from a man aged 18 to 30 who had mild COVID-19 (a few samples of this study predate the infection). Cell type and time point are not known.

This clonotype was seen many times. The V gene is TRBV7-6, the J gene TRBJ2-1; D not certain. CDR1 is SGHVS and CDR2 is FNYEAQ in the germline V gene. The germline V and J ends were trimmed by 0 bases and 6 bases, with 12 bases remaining between them. CDR3 length: 15 residues. The CDR3 region is CASSLAPTSGNEQFF. The CDR3 nucleotides read TGTGCCAGCAGCTTAGCCCCTACCTCGGGCAATGAGCAGTTCTTC. Looking up the rest from reference TRBV7-6 and TRBJ2-1 gives the full variable domain: GAGVSQSPRYKVTKRGQDVALRCDPISGHVSLYWYRQALGQGPEFLTYFNYEAQQDKSGLPNDRFSAERPEGSISTLTIQRTEQRDSAMYRCASSLAPTSGNEQFFGPGTRLTVL.

The V gene is TRBV7-9, the J gene TRBJ1-5, with 7 nucleotides matching TRBD1. Germline CDR1 and CDR2: SEHNR and FQNEAQ (reference sequence). CDR3 length equals 13 residues. Losses at the gene ends were 3 bases for V and 5 bases for J; bases not matched to a gene: 1. The CDR3 nucleotides are TGTGCCAGCAGCTTCGGACAGGATCAGCCCCAGCATTTT. This encodes CASSFGQDQPQHF.

This clonotype was observed at least ten times. The chain couples TRBV18 to TRBJ2-5, with D perhaps TRBD2 (6 bases). Per germline, CDR1 KGHSH and CDR2 LQKENI. The CDR3 loop spans 13 amino acids. Between the trimmed V and J ends, which lost 8 bases and 4 bases, there was a span of 14 bases. CDR3 residues: CASSPLGGETQYF. In DNA, the CDR3 is TGTGCCAGCAGCCCATTGGGGGGAGAGACCCAGTACTTC.

This clonotype was seen more than once but under ten times. This chain connects TRBV7-2 to TRBJ2-5; tentatively, D is TRBD1 (7 bases). The CDR3 spans 14 residues. V lost 6 bases to trimming and J lost 2 bases, with 13 bases between them. From germline, CDR1 is SGHTA and CDR2 FQGNSA. CDR3 residues: CASRRQGGQETQYF. The DNA for the CDR3 is TGTGCCAGCAGGCGACAGGGAGGACAAGAGACCCAGTACTTC.

There are a few counts of this clonotype. This chain joins TRBV7-9 and TRBJ1-1; a possible D gene is TRBD1 (6 bases). Germline V lookup: CDR1 SEHNR, CDR2 FQNEAQ (reference sequence). The CDR3 is 14 amino acids. Trimming took 8 bases from V and 5 from J, leaving 18 bases between them. The CDR3 DNA reads as TGTGCCAGCGCCCGACAGGCCCGAGTAACTGAAGCTTTCTTT. Amino acids: CASARQARVTEAFF.

V usage is TRBV24-1 and J usage is TRBJ2-3, with TRBD2 as a possible D gene (6 bases). The CDR3 contains 15 residues. Germline V gene lookup returns CDR1 KGHDR and CDR2 SFDVKD. V gave up 3 bases and J gave up 6 bases, with 15 bases separating them. The chain's CDR3 is CATSDVAGPGDTQYF. Written as DNA, the CDR3 is TGTGCCACCAGTGATGTTGCGGGGCCCGGGGATACGCAGTATTTT.

This clonotype was recorded a few times. The rearrangement uses TRBV6-1 and TRBJ2-3, with 7 bases fitting TRBD2. J was trimmed by 5 bases and V by 7 bases; bases with no gene match: 6. Germline V gene data show CDR1 as MNHNS and CDR2 as SASEGT. The CDR3 consists of 13 residues. The CDR3 is CASTPAGKDTQYF. The CDR3, as DNA: TGTGCCAGCACCCCAGCGGGGAAAGATACGCAGTATTTT.

This clonotype was seen repeatedly, ten times or more. The J gene is TRBJ2-3, the V gene TRBV5-1; D call uncertain. Trimming left V 2 bases short and J 3 bases short, with 7 bases between. The germline gives CDR1 SGHRS, CDR2 YFSETQ. The length of the CDR3 is 13 residues. The CDR3 loop reads CASSFVPTDTQYF. CDR3 DNA: TGCGCCAGCAGCTTCGTACCGACAGATACGCAGTATTTT.

The chain couples TRBV28 to TRBJ1-5; D call uncertain. CDR3 length: 12 residues. The V end was cut by 8 bases, the J end by 4 bases, with 9 bases between. CDR1 is MDHEN and CDR2 is SYDVKM in the germline V gene. CDR3 sequence (DNA): TGTGCCAGCGATTTTACGAATCAGCCCCAGCATTTT. Translating it yields CASDFTNQPQHF.

This chain joins TRBV12-3 or TRBV12-4 and TRBJ2-5, with D uncertain. Trimming took 6 bases from V and 2 from J, leaving 10 bases between them. This CDR3 contains 13 residues. The CDR3 DNA reads as TGTGCCAGCAGAGCAGTTTATCAAGAGACCCAGTACTTC. It specifies CASRAVYQETQYF.

This clonotype occurred a few times. The chain carries TRBV4-3 and TRBJ1-6; TRBD1 is a possible D gene (5 bases). Germline values: CDR1 LGHNA, CDR2 YSLEER. This CDR3 spans 15 amino acids. Trimming left V 0 bases short and J 13 bases short, with 16 bases between. This chain's CDR3 is CASSQDPAGGDPLHF. Written as DNA, the CDR3 is TGCGCCAGCAGCCAAGATCCGGCGGGGGGGGACCCCCTCCACTTT.

A few counts support this clonotype. V usage is TRBV5-1 and J usage is TRBJ2-7, with unresolved D. Germline lookup yields CDR1 SGHRS and CDR2 YFSETQ. Trimming stripped 2 bases from V and 3 bases from J, with 12 bases between. CDR3 size: 14 residues. DNA of the CDR3: TGCGCCAGCAGCTTAGAACCGTTCCTCTACGAGCAGTACGTC. Protein: CASSLEPFLYEQYV.

This clonotype was observed at least ten times. The chain has TRBV20-1 and TRBJ2-5; D is ambiguous. CDR1 is DFQATT, CDR2 SNEGSKA, per germline (reference sequence). V shed 3 bases and J shed 5 bases, with 16 bases lying between them. This CDR3 contains 14 residues. CDR3 in amino acids: CSARETARHETQYF. CDR3 in DNA: TGCAGTGCTAGGGAGACGGCCAGGCACGAGACCCAGTACTTC.

This chain links TRBV4-2 with TRBJ1-1, with 11 positions matching TRBD1. Looked up from germline, CDR1 is LGHNA and CDR2 is YNFKEQ. This CDR3 has 16 residues. Trimming cost V 1 base and J 5 bases; bases outside gene matches: 6. The CDR3 DNA reads TGTGCCAGCAGCCAAGCCGGGACAGGGGGTTGGACTGAAGCTTTCTTT. Encoded protein: CASSQAGTGGWTEAFF.

This sequence joins TRBV3-1 and TRBJ2-3; no reliable D call. V dropped 4 bases and J dropped 2 bases, with 22 bases sitting between them. From germline, CDR1 is LGHDT and CDR2 YNNKEL (reference sequence). The CDR3 extends over 18 amino acids. CDR3 nucleotide sequence: TGTGCCAGCAGCCCAAGAGGAGTAGCAAGGATTTACACAGATACGCAGTATTTT. It is translated as CASSPRGVARIYTDTQYF.

This clonotype was detected a few times. The chain carries TRBV6-2 or TRBV6-3 and TRBJ2-3; D might be TRBD2 (6 bases). The CDR3 totals 17 residues. CDR1 MNHEY and CDR2 SVGEGT come from the germline V gene. Trimming stripped 0 bases from V and 4 bases from J, with 17 bases between. The CDR3 DNA sequence: TGTGCCAGCAGTTACTCCGCAGGCGGGGACGGACCAGATACGCAGTATTTT. Protein product: CASSYSAGGDGPDTQYF.

This clonotype was recorded a few times. The J gene is TRBJ1-1, the V gene TRBV7-3, with D possibly being TRBD1 (5 bases). The CDR3 has 18 amino acids. The V end was cut by 1 base, the J end by 7 bases, with 25 bases between. CDR1 is SGHTA, CDR2 FQGTGA, per germline. CDR3 residues: CASSLNPLSAAGTIEAFF. CDR3 coding DNA: TGTGCCAGCAGCTTAAACCCCCTTTCTGCGGCAGGGACTATTGAAGCTTTCTTT.

This clonotype was found a few times. The chain is built from TRBV7-9 and TRBJ2-2; 9 bases match TRBD1. V gave up 5 bases and J gave up 3 bases; unmatched junction bases: 10. The V gene's germline CDR1 is SEHNR and CDR2 FQNEAQ (reference sequence). The CDR3 sequence is 17 residues long. CDR3 sequence (DNA): TGTGCCAGCAGCCCCCTTCGGGGACAGGGAGACACCGGGGAGCTGTTTTTT. This gives the protein CASSPLRGQGDTGELFF.

In its sample, this clonotype was seen a few times. This chain uses TRBV4-3 with TRBJ2-1; 7 bases are shared with TRBD2. Germline CDR1 and CDR2: LGHNA and YSLEER. The CDR3 loop spans 17 amino acids. The V gene end was trimmed by 0 bases and the J gene end by 6 bases; junction bases not matched to a gene: 11. The CDR3 coding sequence is TGCGCCAGCAGCCAAGAATCGGAGCGGGGACTGGGCAATGAGCAGTTCTTC. Protein product: CASSQESERGLGNEQFF.

This clonotype has a handful of counts. The chain couples TRBV6-2 or TRBV6-3 to TRBJ1-2; no clear D. This CDR3 has 13 amino acids. Per germline, CDR1 MNHEY and CDR2 SVGEGT. Trimming removed 10 bases at V and 4 bases at J, with 16 bases between. The CDR3: CATSTMEGYGYTF. CDR3 DNA: TGTGCCACCTCTACTATGGAGGGCTATGGCTACACCTTC.

This clonotype was counted a few times. This chain links TRBV10-3 with TRBJ1-1, with TRBD1 as a possible D gene (5 bases). This CDR3 is 14 amino acids long. Per germline, CDR1 ENHRY and CDR2 SYGVKD. V was cut by 7 bases and J by 0 bases, with 12 bases left in between. The CDR3 sequence: CAIKKTDMNTEAFF. The CDR3 DNA reads as TGTGCCATCAAAAAGACAGACATGAACACTGAAGCTTTCTTT.

The chain employs TRBV5-1 and TRBJ2-5; D might be TRBD2 (6 bases). Germline V gene data show CDR1 as SGHRS and CDR2 as YFSETQ. V was trimmed by 7 bases and J by 3 bases, leaving 10 bases between them. The CDR3 sequence is 12 residues long. The CDR3 sequence: CASGGVKETQYF. The CDR3 bases are TGCGCCAGCGGCGGGGTAAAAGAGACCCAGTACTTC. Full variable domain (missing parts from reference TRBV5-1 and TRBJ2-5): KAGVTQTPRYLIKTRGQQVTLSCSPISGHRSVSWYQQTPGQGLQFLFEYFSETQRNKGNFPGRFSGRQFSNSRSEMNVSTLELGDSALYLCASGGVKETQYFGPGTRLLVL.

This clonotype turned up a few times. The chain combines TRBV6-5 with TRBJ1-5; D is unresolved. The ends were cut back, 7 bases at V and 0 bases at J, with 4 bases in the middle. From germline, CDR1 is MNHEY and CDR2 SVGAGI. This CDR3 has 12 amino acids. The CDR3 is CASKGSNQPQHF. The CDR3 nucleotides read TGTGCCAGCAAGGGTAGCAATCAGCCCCAGCATTTT.

Ten or more counts support this clonotype. The chain carries TRBV5-1 and TRBJ1-2; unclear D gene. CDR1 is SGHRS and CDR2 is YFSETQ in the germline V gene. Deletions cut 0 bases from V and 2 bases from J, with 2 bases between. The CDR3 is 12 residues long. The DNA of the CDR3 is TGCGCCAGCAGCTTGGAAAACTATGGCTACACCTTC. Translating gives CASSLENYGYTF.

With regard to this clonotype: The junction departs from germline at one end; a sequencing error may be responsible. The chain links TRBV5-6 to TRBJ1-2; D is ambiguous. The CDR3 sequence is 18 residues long. Germline V gene lookup returns CDR1 SGHDT and CDR2 YYEEEE. The CDR3 is CASSLGPFYRVTNYGYAF. CDR3 in DNA: TGTGCCAGCAGCTTGGGGCCTTTTTACAGAGTAACTAACTATGGCTACGCCTTC.

This rearrangement joins TRBV18 to TRBJ2-5; 13 bases align to TRBD2. V trimming: 2 bases; J trimming: 7 bases; junction bases outside the gene matches: 4. CDR3 length equals 15 residues. CDR1 and CDR2 from the germline V gene are KGHSH and LQKENI. Here the CDR3 reads CASSPGLAGEATQYF. Here the CDR3 DNA reads TGTGCCAGCTCACCAGGACTAGCGGGAGAGGCGACCCAGTACTTC.

This clonotype was seen a handful of times. This sequence joins TRBV20-1 and TRBJ1-1; D is perhaps TRBD1 (6 bases). The V and J ends lost 4 bases and 4 bases respectively, with 16 bases between them. Germline CDR1 DFQATT, CDR2 SNEGSKA (reference sequence). The CDR3 length is 14 residues. The CDR3 here is CSATPRGAITEAFF. CDR3 DNA: TGCAGTGCTACCCCGCGGGGGGCGATCACTGAAGCTTTCTTT.

This clonotype was seen a handful of times. This chain links TRBV7-3 with TRBJ2-3; TRBD1 aligns across 7 bases. The length of the CDR3 is 15 residues. Looked up from germline, CDR1 is SGHTA and CDR2 is FQGTGA. The V and J ends lost 5 bases and 3 bases, in that order; junction bases with no gene match: 8. CDR3 bases: TGTGCCAGCAGCCTGACAGGGTTTCGGACAGATACGCAGTATTTT. Amino acid sequence: CASSLTGFRTDTQYF. Full variable domain (rest looked up from reference TRBV7-3 and TRBJ2-3): GAGVSQTPSNKVTEKGKYVELRCDPISGHTALYWYRQSLGQGPEFLIYFQGTGAADDSGLPNDRFFAVRPEGSVSTLKIQRTERGDSAVYLCASSLTGFRTDTQYFGPGTRLTVL.

This clonotype turned up a few times. The chain combines TRBV7-2 with TRBJ1-2, with 8 nucleotides matching TRBD1. This CDR3 has 11 residues. CDR1 and CDR2 from the germline V gene are SGHTA and FQGNSA. CDR3 in amino acids: CGTGSTYGYTF. The CDR3 DNA is TGTGGGACAGGGAGTACCTATGGCTACACCTTC.

This clonotype was observed a few times. V is TRBV7-9 and J is TRBJ2-1, with TRBD2 as a possible D gene (6 bases). V lost 8 bases, J lost 10 bases, and 18 bases lay in between. Looked up from germline, CDR1 is SEHNR and CDR2 is FQNEAQ (reference sequence). The CDR3 length is 13 residues. CDR3 amino acids: CASERLEEGEQFF. CDR3 nucleotide sequence: TGTGCCAGCGAGAGACTAGAGGAAGGAGAGCAGTTCTTC.